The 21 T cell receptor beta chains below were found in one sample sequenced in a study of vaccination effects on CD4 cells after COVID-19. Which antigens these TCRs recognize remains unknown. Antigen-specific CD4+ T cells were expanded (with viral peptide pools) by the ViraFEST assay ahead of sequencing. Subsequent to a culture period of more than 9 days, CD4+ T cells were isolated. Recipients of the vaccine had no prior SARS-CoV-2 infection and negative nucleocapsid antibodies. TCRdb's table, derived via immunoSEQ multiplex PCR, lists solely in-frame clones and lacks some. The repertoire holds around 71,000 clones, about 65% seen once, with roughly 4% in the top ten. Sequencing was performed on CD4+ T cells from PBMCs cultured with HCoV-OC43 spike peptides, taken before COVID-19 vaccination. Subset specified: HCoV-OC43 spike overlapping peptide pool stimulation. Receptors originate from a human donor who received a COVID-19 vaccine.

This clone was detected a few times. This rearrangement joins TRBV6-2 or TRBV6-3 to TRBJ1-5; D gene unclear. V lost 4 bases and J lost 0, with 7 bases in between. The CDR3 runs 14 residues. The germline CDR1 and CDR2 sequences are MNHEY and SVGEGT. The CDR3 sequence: CASSSLYSNQPQHF. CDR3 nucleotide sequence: TGTGCCAGCAGTTCATTGTATAGCAATCAGCCCCAGCATTTT.

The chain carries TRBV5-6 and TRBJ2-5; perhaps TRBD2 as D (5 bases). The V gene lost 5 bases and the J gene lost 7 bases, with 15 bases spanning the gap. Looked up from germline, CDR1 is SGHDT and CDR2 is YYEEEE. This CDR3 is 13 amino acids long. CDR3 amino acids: CASSQDLSGTQYF. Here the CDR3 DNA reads TGTGCCAGCAGTCAAGACTTAAGCGGGACCCAGTACTTC.

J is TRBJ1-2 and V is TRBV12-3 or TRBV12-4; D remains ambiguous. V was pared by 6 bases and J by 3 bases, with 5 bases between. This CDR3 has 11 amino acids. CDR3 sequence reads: CASRLYYGYTF. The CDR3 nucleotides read TGTGCCAGCAGACTCTACTATGGCTACACCTTC.

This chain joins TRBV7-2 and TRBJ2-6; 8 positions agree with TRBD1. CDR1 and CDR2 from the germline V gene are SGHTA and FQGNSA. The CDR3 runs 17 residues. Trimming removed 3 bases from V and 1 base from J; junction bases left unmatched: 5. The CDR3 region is CASSFVQGVSGANVLTF. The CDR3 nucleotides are TGTGCCAGCAGCTTTGTACAGGGGGTATCTGGGGCCAACGTCCTGACTTTC.

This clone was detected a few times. For the CDR3, the DNA is TGTGCCAGCAGCTTATTTGGACAGGAGAACACCGGGGAGCTGTTTTTT. It translates to CASSLFGQENTGELFF. The V and J genes are TRBV7-2 and TRBJ2-2; 7 bases agree with TRBD1. Losses at the gene ends were 2 bases for V and 1 base for J; bases not matched to a gene: 4. CDR3 length: 16 residues. Germline values: CDR1 SGHTA, CDR2 FQGNSA.

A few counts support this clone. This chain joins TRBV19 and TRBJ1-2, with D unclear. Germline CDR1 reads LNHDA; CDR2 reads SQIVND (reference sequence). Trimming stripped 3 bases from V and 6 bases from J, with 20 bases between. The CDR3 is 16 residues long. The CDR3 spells CASSIVLGTVRDGYTF. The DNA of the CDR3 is TGTGCCAGTAGTATTGTTCTGGGCACCGTAAGGGATGGCTACACCTTC. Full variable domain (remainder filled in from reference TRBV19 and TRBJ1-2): DGGITQSPKYLFRKEGQNVTLSCEQNLNHDAMYWYRQDPGQGLRLIYYSQIVNDFQKGDIAEGYSVSREKKESFPLTVTSAQKNPTAFYLCASSIVLGTVRDGYTFGSGTRLTVV.

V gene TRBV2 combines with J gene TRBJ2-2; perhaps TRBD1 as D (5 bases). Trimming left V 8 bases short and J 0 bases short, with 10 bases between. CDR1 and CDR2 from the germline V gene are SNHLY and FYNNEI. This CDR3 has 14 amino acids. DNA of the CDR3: TGTGCCAGCCTCAGGGAAACGAACACCGGGGAGCTGTTTTTT. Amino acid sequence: CASLRETNTGELFF.

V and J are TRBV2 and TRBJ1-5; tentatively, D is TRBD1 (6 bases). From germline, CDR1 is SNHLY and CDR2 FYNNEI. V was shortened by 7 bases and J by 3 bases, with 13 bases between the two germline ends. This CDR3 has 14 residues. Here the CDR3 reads CASNGGVNNQPQHF. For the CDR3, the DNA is TGTGCCAGCAATGGGGGCGTAAACAATCAGCCCCAGCATTTT.

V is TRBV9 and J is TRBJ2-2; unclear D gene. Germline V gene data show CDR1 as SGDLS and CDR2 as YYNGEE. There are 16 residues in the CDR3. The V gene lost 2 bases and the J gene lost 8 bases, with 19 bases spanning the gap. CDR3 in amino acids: CASSVLSAPYSGELFF. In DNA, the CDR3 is TGTGCCAGCAGCGTCTTGTCAGCGCCTTATTCAGGGGAGCTGTTTTTT.

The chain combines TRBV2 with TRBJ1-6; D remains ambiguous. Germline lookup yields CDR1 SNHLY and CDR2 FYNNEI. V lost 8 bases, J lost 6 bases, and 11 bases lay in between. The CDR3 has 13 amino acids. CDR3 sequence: CASGEPLNSPLHF. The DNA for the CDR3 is TGTGCCAGCGGAGAGCCGCTTAATTCACCCCTCCACTTT.

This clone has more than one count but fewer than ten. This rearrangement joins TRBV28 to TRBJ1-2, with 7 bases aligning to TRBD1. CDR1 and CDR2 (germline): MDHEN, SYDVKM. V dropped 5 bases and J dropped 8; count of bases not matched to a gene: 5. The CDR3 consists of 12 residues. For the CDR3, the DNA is TGTGCCAGCAGTCCTCAGACAGGGGGCTACACCTTC. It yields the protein CASSPQTGGYTF.

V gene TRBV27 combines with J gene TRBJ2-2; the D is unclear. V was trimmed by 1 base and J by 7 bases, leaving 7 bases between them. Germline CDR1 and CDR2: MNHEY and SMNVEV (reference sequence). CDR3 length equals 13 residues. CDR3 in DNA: TGTGCCAGCAGTTTATGGTTTGGCGGGGAGCTGTTTTTT. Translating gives CASSLWFGGELFF.

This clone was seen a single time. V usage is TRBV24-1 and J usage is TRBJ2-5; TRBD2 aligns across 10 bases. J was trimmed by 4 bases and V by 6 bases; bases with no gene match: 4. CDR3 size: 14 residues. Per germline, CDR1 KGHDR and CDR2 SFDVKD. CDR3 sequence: CATSLAGGTETQYF. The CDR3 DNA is TGTGCCACCAGTTTAGCGGGGGGTACAGAGACCCAGTACTTC.

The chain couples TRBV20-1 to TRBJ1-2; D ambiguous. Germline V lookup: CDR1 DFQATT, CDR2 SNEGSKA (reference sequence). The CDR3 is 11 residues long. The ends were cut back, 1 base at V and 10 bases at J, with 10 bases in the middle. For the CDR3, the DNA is TGCAGTGCTAGAGGTCTCGTGGACTACACCTTC. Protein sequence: CSARGLVDYTF.

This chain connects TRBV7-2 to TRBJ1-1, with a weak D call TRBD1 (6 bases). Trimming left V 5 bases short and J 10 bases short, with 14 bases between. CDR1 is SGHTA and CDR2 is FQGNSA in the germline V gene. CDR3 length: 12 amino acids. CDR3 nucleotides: TGTGCCAGCAGCCTGGGGCAGGGGAGAGCTTTCTTT. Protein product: CASSLGQGRAFF.

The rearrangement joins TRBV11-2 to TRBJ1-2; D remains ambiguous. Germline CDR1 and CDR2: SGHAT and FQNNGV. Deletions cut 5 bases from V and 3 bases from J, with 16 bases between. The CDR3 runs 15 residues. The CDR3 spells CASSPLGGMDYGYTF. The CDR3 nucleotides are TGTGCCAGCAGCCCCCTCGGAGGGATGGACTATGGCTACACCTTC.

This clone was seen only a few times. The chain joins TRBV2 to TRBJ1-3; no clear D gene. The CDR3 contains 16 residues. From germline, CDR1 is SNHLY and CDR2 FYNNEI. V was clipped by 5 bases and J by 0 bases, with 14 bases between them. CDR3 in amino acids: CASSPGLASSGNTIYF. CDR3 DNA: TGTGCCAGCAGTCCCGGACTGGCAAGCTCTGGAAACACCATATATTTT.

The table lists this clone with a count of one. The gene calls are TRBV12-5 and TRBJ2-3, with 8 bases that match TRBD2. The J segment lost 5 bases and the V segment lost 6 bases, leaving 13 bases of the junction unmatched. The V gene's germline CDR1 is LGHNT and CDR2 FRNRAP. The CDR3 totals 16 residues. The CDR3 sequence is CASGLGLGGLRDTQYF. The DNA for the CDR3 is TGTGCTAGTGGGCTGGGACTAGGAGGGCTCAGAGATACGCAGTATTTT.

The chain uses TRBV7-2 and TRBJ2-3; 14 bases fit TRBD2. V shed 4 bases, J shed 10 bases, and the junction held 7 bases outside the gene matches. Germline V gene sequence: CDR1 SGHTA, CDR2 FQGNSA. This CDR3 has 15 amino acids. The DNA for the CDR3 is TGTGCCAGCAGCTCACCGGGGACTAGCGGGGGCGCGCAGTATTTT. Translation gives CASSSPGTSGGAQYF.

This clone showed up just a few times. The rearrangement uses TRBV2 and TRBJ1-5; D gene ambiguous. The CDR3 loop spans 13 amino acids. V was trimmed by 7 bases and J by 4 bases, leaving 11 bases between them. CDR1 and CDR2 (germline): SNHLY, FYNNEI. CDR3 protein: CASTKDLNQPQHF. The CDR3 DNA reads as TGTGCCAGCACGAAGGACCTAAATCAGCCCCAGCATTTT.

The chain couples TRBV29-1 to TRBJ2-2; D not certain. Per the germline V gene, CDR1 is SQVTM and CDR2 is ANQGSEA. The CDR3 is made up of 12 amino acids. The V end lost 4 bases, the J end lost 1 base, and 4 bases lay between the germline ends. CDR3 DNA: TGCAGCGTTGCATGGAACACCGGGGAGCTGTTTTTT. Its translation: CSVAWNTGELFF.